This TCR beta chain is drawn from a study of PD-1 blockade in classical Hodgkin lymphoma. Study-level findings and limits: The study found that TCR diversity rose significantly by C4D1 in CD4+ but not CD8+ cells. Why the repertoires differ is still unclear, perhaps disease activity or prior therapy.

TCRdb keeps only in-frame clones here, not all; method: immunoSEQ multiplex PCR. This table has some 41,000 clones, 85% to 90% appearing once. A remark on this clone: Its specificity is unknown.

Autologous stem cell transplantation was followed by relapse in every patient, and brentuximab vedotin exposure varied. Specimen: peripheral blood mononuclear cells (PBMCs), collected before the second cycle of nivolumab. The TCR sequence derives from a human donor with classical Hodgkin lymphoma.

The CDR3 sequence is CASSMNTGELFF. The CDR3, as DNA: TGTGCCAGCAGTATGAACACCGGGGAGCTGTTTTTT. This chain links TRBV6-6 with TRBJ2-2; D not resolved. V lost 5 bases and J 1 base, leaving 2 bases between the germline ends. The CDR3 sequence is 12 residues long. CDR1 is MNHNY and CDR2 is SVGAGI in the germline V gene (reference sequence).